Following are 13 T cell receptor beta chains from one sample sequenced in a study of regulatory T cells in long-lasting Graves disease. Time point defined: newly diagnosed GD, antithyroid drugs for less than 3 months. PBMC-extracted RNA yielded the TCR library. Both iRepertoire HTBI primers and Arm-PCR of CDR3 regions were used to build the TCR beta libraries. Using its own MiXCR run on the multiplex PCR reads, TCRdb lists one record per CDR3 protein. This sample has approximately 470,000 distinct CDR3 sequences, with 15% to 20% found just once. The same specimen was also included in a second study, on T cells in Graves' hyperthyroidism and ophthalmopathy.

Sample: peripheral blood mononuclear cells (PBMCs), taken at new diagnosis, from a patient treated with antithyroid drugs. The source of these receptors is a man aged 35-49 years with Graves disease.

This clonotype has a handful of counts. The gene calls are TRBV14 and TRBJ2-2; D perhaps matches TRBD2 (5 bases). The CDR3 consists of 14 residues. Trimming took 4 bases from V and 2 from J, leaving 8 bases between them. Germline CDR1 and CDR2: SGHDN and FVKESK. This CDR3 is CASSRLHNTGELFF. As DNA, the CDR3 is TGTGCCAGCAGCCGACTACACAACACCGGGGAGCTGTTTTTT.

This clonotype was recorded at least ten times. The J gene is TRBJ2-7, the V gene TRBV20-1; no clear D gene. There are 13 residues in the CDR3. Trimming stripped 7 bases from V and 0 bases from J, with 13 bases between. Germline V gene lookup returns CDR1 DFQATT and CDR2 SNEGSKA (reference sequence). CDR3 sequence reads: CSVPDGSSYEQYF. The CDR3 coding sequence is TGCAGTGTCCCAGACGGTAGCTCCTACGAGCAGTACTTC.

The sample holds many counts of this clonotype. CDR3 nucleotide sequence: TGTGCCAGTAGACTAGCCCCAGATACGCAGTATTTT. Encoded protein: CASRLAPDTQYF. This rearrangement joins TRBV28 to TRBJ2-3; TRBD2 matches 7 bases. V shed 9 bases and J 4 bases; nucleotides not matched to a gene: 4. This CDR3 is built from 12 residues. CDR1 is MDHEN, CDR2 SYDVKM, per germline.

This clonotype was counted ten times or more. V usage is TRBV24-1 and J usage is TRBJ2-3; TRBD2 is a possible D gene (5 bases). The germline gives CDR1 KGHDR, CDR2 SFDVKD. This CDR3 is built from 12 residues. Trimming cost V 3 bases and J 6 bases, with 6 bases left between them. CDR3 bases: TGTGCCACCAGTGATAGGACTGATACGCAGTATTTT. The encoded protein is CATSDRTDTQYF.

This clonotype has ten or more counts. Written as DNA, the CDR3 is TGTGCCAGCAGCGGCCCAGGGAGTAGGTACGAGCAGTACTTC. Translation gives CASSGPGSRYEQYF. The chain joins TRBV6-1 to TRBJ2-7; tentatively, D is TRBD1 or TRBD2 (5 bases each). In germline, CDR1 is MNHNS, CDR2 SASEGT. This CDR3 is built from 14 residues. The V end was cut by 6 bases, the J end by 4 bases, with 16 bases between.

This clonotype came up many times. The genes are TRBV6-2 or TRBV6-3 and TRBJ2-7; D is uncertain. In germline, CDR1 is MNHEY, CDR2 SVGEGT. Trimming removed 2 bases at V and 0 bases at J, with 11 bases between. This CDR3 is built from 15 residues. CDR3 in DNA: TGTGCCAGCAGTTACGGCCAGGTGAACTCCTACGAGCAGTACTTC. This translates into CASSYGQVNSYEQYF.

At least ten counts were recorded for this clonotype. The chain has TRBV2 and TRBJ1-2; 7 bases map to TRBD1. Germline-derived CDR1 and CDR2 are SNHLY and FYNNEI. The ends lost 0 bases at V and 5 bases at J; junction bases unmatched: 15. The CDR3 is 18 amino acids. CDR3 in amino acids: CASSEAWQGVSSTYGYTF. CDR3 sequence (DNA): TGTGCCAGCAGTGAAGCTTGGCAGGGGGTTTCTAGCACGTATGGCTACACCTTC.

This clonotype was seen more than once but under ten times. The chain employs TRBV6-1 and TRBJ1-5; D is undetermined. In germline, CDR1 is MNHNS, CDR2 SASEGT. The CDR3 contains 15 residues. V lost 6 bases, J lost 0 bases, and 12 bases lay in between. CDR3 nucleotide sequence: TGTGCCAGCAGCCGAGAGGGAAGTAGCAATCAGCCCCAGCATTTT. Protein sequence: CASSREGSSNQPQHF.

On this clonotype: Given the absence of the conserved phenylalanine or tryptophan at the CDR3 end, a read error is likely. The chain recombines TRBV12-3 or TRBV12-4 with TRBJ1-1; the D is unclear. There are 11 residues in the CDR3. V was clipped by 3 bases and J by 5 bases, with 4 bases between them. CDR3 sequence (DNA): TGTGCCAGCAGTTTGAGGACTGAAGCTTTCTCT. Amino acids: CASSLRTEAFS.

The sample holds one count of this clonotype. The chain employs TRBV7-9 and TRBJ2-1; 8 bases are a match to TRBD2. The germline CDR1 and CDR2 sequences are SEHNR and FQNEAQ (reference sequence). The CDR3 extends over 14 amino acids. The ends lost 5 bases at V and 10 bases at J; junction bases unmatched: 10. CDR3 in DNA: TGTGCCAGCAGCCTCGCGGGGGGTGCGTACGAGCAGTTCTTC. This translates into CASSLAGGAYEQFF.

This clonotype occurred many times. This chain joins TRBV7-9 and TRBJ2-7; possibly TRBD1 for D (5 bases). The germline gives CDR1 SEHNR, CDR2 FQNEAQ (reference sequence). The CDR3 extends over 14 amino acids. The V gene lost 1 base and the J gene lost 2 bases, with 9 bases spanning the gap. CDR3 nucleotide sequence: TGTGCCAGCAGCTTAGTCAGGGTTCCCTACGAGCAGTACTTC. Its translation: CASSLVRVPYEQYF.

The table lists this clonotype with a few counts. The V gene is TRBV24-1, the J gene TRBJ1-5; 7 bases are a match to TRBD1. CDR1 and CDR2 (germline): KGHDR, SFDVKD. V lost 2 bases to trimming and J lost 2 bases; unmatched junction nucleotides: 5. This CDR3 spans 16 amino acids. The CDR3 protein is CATSDCLGQGNQPQHF. CDR3 DNA: TGTGCCACCAGTGATTGCCTCGGACAGGGCAATCAGCCCCAGCATTTT.

The sample holds many counts of this clonotype. CDR3 sequence reads: CATSDRQRTQETQYF. CDR3 coding DNA: TGTGCCACCAGTGACCGTCAGCGGACTCAAGAGACCCAGTACTTC. The rearrangement uses TRBV24-1 and TRBJ2-5; tentative D call: TRBD2 (5 bases). The V gene's germline CDR1 is KGHDR and CDR2 SFDVKD. The germline V and J ends were trimmed by 4 bases and 2 bases, with 13 bases remaining between them. The CDR3 extends over 15 amino acids.